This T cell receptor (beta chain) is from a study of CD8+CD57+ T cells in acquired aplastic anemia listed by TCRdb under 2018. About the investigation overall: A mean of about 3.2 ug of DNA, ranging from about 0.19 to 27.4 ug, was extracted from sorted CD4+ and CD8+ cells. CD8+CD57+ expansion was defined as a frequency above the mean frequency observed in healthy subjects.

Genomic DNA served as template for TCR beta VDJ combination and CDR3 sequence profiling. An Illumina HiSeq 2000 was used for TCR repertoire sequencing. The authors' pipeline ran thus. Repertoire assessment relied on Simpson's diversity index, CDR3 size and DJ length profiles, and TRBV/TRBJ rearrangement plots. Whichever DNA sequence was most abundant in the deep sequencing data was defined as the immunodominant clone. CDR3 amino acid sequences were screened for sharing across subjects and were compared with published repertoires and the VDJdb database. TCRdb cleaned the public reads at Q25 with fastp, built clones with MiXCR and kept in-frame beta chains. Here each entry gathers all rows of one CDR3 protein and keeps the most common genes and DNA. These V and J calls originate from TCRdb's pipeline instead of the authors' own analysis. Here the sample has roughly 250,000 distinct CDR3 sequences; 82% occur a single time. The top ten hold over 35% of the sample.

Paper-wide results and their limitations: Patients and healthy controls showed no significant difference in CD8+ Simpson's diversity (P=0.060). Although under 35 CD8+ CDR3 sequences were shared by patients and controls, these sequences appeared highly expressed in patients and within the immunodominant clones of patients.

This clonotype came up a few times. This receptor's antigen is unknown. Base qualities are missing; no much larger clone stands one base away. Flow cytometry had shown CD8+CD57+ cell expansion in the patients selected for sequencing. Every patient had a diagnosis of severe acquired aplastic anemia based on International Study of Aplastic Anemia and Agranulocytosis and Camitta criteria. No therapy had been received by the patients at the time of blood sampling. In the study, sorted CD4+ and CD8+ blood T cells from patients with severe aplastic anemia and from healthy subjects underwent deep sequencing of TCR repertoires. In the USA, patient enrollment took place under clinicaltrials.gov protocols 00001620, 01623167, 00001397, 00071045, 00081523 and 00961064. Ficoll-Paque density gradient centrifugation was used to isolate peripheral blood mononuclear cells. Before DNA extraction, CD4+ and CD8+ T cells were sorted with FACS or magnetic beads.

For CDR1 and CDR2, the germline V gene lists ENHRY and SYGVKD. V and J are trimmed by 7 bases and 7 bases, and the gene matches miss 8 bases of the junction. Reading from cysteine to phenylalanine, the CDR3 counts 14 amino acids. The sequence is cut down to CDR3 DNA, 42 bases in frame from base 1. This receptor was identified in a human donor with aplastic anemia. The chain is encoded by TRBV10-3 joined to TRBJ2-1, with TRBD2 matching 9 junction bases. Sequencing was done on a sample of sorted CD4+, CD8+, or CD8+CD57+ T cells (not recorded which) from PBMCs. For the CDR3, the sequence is CAIKTSGDLNEQFF. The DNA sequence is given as TGTGCCATCAAGACTAGCGGTGATTTGAATGAGCAGTTCTTC.